Shown below are 19 T cell receptor beta chains from a single sample sequenced in a study of blood T cell repertoires in COVID-19. The method was immunoSEQ multiplex PCR; TCRdb's version includes in-frame clones alone and lacks a portion of them. The data contain around 90,000 clones, 80% of them singletons. The sequencing sample was made of peripheral blood. The source is a human donor in a cohort sampled during active COVID-19.

This clone has just a few counts. V and J are TRBV28 and TRBJ1-1; D may be TRBD1 (5 bases). Germline values: CDR1 MDHEN, CDR2 SYDVKM. This CDR3 is built from 12 residues. V was shortened by 5 bases and J by 6 bases, with 10 bases between the two germline ends. The CDR3 spells CASSETGPEAFF. The CDR3 nucleotides read TGTGCCAGCAGTGAAACAGGACCTGAAGCTTTCTTT.

The chain carries TRBV4-1 and TRBJ2-7, with 8 nucleotides matching TRBD1. The CDR3 totals 15 residues. V shed 5 bases and J 2 bases; nucleotides not matched to a gene: 8. CDR1 and CDR2 from the germline V gene are MGHRA and YSYEKL. CDR3 nucleotide sequence: TGCGCCAGCAGCTCGGGGACAGGTCTTCCCTACGAGCAGTACTTC. Protein product: CASSSGTGLPYEQYF.

A remark on this clone: Its ends do not fully match the called genes, so a read error is possible. Other DNA sequences in this sample translate to the same CDR3. The chain recombines TRBV7-2 with TRBJ2-5, with 9 bases aligning to TRBD1. Germline V lookup: CDR1 SGHTA, CDR2 FQGNSA. The length of the CDR3 is 15 residues. The CDR3: CASSLLLQGAETQYF. CDR3 in DNA: TGTGCCAGTAGCTTACTACTACAGGGGGCAGAGACCCAGTACTTC.

This chain uses TRBV4-2 with TRBJ1-1, with D hard to call. Germline CDR1 is LGHNA and CDR2 is YNFKEQ. Trimming left V 4 bases short and J 3 bases short, with 18 bases between. This CDR3 has 16 amino acids. The CDR3 sequence is CASSRGPGREDTEAFF. The CDR3 DNA reads as TGTGCCAGCAGCCGAGGGCCGGGAAGGGAAGACACTGAAGCTTTCTTT.

The V and J genes are TRBV28 and TRBJ1-5; a weak D match, TRBD1 (5 bases). CDR1 MDHEN and CDR2 SYDVKM come from the germline V gene. V was cut by 7 bases and J by 4 bases, with 17 bases left in between. The CDR3 is 15 residues long. The CDR3 region is CASNGNRPTNQPQHF. The CDR3 DNA reads as TGTGCCAGCAATGGGAACAGGCCAACGAATCAGCCCCAGCATTTT.

This chain joins TRBV6-5 and TRBJ2-1, with 7 bases identical to TRBD2. V shed 6 bases and J 8 bases; nucleotides not matched to a gene: 10. Germline assignment: CDR1 MNHEY and CDR2 SVGAGI. The CDR3 length is 14 residues. DNA of the CDR3: TGTGCCAGCAGAACTCGGGGGGAAGGAGATGAGCAGTTCTTC. Protein sequence: CASRTRGEGDEQFF.

The chain uses TRBV21-1 and TRBJ1-2; TRBD1, as called in the table, went unchecked against the DNA. TRBV21-1 is a listed pseudogene. CDR3 length equals 17 residues. CDR3: CASSKEKGGRPLEGYTF. The CDR3 nucleotides read TGTGCCAGCAGCAAAGAGAAAGGGGGACGTCCCCTCGAGGGCTACACCTTC.

The chain recombines TRBV3-1 (or the pseudogene TRBV3-2) with TRBJ2-1, with 10 bases that match TRBD2. V shed 5 bases and J 4 bases; nucleotides not matched to a gene: 8. The germline V gene encodes CDR1 LGHDT and CDR2 YNNKEL (reference sequence). The CDR3 is 16 residues long. Here the CDR3 reads CASSGRLAGVYNEQFF. CDR3 coding DNA: TGTGCCAGCAGCGGTCGTCTAGCGGGAGTATACAATGAGCAGTTCTTC.

The gene calls are TRBV6-5 and TRBJ1-4; tentative D call: TRBD1 (5 bases). The CDR3 is made up of 15 amino acids. V was shortened by 7 bases and J by 8 bases, with 20 bases between the two germline ends. The germline V gene encodes CDR1 MNHEY and CDR2 SVGAGI. This CDR3 is CASTQGARAREKLFF. Here the CDR3 DNA reads TGTGCCAGCACCCAAGGCGCCAGGGCTAGAGAAAAACTGTTTTTT.

J is TRBJ2-3 and V is TRBV4-1; 7 nucleotides match TRBD1. This CDR3 is 16 amino acids long. The V gene end was trimmed by 0 bases and the J gene end by 2 bases; junction bases not matched to a gene: 5. The germline V gene has CDR1 MGHRA and CDR2 YSYEKL. CDR3: CASSQDQGGVTDTQYF. The CDR3 DNA is TGCGCCAGCAGCCAAGATCAAGGGGGCGTCACAGATACGCAGTATTTT.

The chain couples TRBV7-9 to TRBJ1-1; D is possibly TRBD1 (5 bases). V dropped 2 bases and J dropped 5 bases, with 9 bases sitting between them. The germline CDR1 and CDR2 sequences are SEHNR and FQNEAQ (reference sequence). CDR3 length equals 13 residues. CDR3 in DNA: TGTGCCAGCAGCTTAAGGGAGGGGACTGAAGCTTTCTTT. It codes for CASSLREGTEAFF.

V and J are TRBV6-1 and TRBJ2-6, with D possibly matching TRBD1 (5 bases). V was pared by 4 bases and J by 0 bases, with 13 bases between. Germline V gives CDR1 MNHNS, CDR2 SASEGT. The CDR3 sequence is 17 residues long. In nucleotides, the CDR3 is TGTGCCAGCAGTGGGCGACAGTCCATCTCTGGGGCCAACGTCCTGACTTTC. Protein sequence: CASSGRQSISGANVLTF.

This chain links TRBV21-1 with TRBJ2-4; TRBD2 is taken as the D call from the table, unchecked against the DNA. TRBV21-1 is shown as a pseudogene. The CDR3 is 19 amino acids. The CDR3 nucleotides read TGTGCCAGCAGCCACAGCGGGAGGGTTTTACACCTAGCCAAAAACATTCAGTACTTC. Amino acid sequence: CASSHSGRVLHLAKNIQYF.

As to this clone: Other nucleotide sequences in the sample specify the same CDR3. The gene calls are TRBV28 and TRBJ1-2; the match to TRBD1 covers 7 bases. This CDR3 comprises 13 residues. Per the germline V gene, CDR1 is MDHEN and CDR2 is SYDVKM. Trimming took 5 bases from V and 2 from J; bases not matched to a gene: 2. The CDR3 nucleotides are TGTGCCAGCAGTCTGACAGGGAACTATGGCTACACCTTC. Translated: CASSLTGNYGYTF.

This rearrangement joins TRBV28 to TRBJ2-3, with TRBD2 as a possible D gene (5 bases). CDR3 length: 12 residues. Germline CDR1 and CDR2: MDHEN and SYDVKM. Trimming pared 6 bases from V and 3 bases from J, leaving 7 bases between. In DNA form, the CDR3 reads TGTGCCAGCAGCGGGGAAACAGATACGCAGTATTTT. It translates to CASSGETDTQYF.

This clone was picked up one time. J is TRBJ2-7 and V is TRBV30; 10 bases fit TRBD2. CDR3 length: 15 residues. In germline, CDR1 is GTSNPN, CDR2 SVGIG (reference sequence). V dropped 5 bases and J dropped 3; count of bases not matched to a gene: 10. The CDR3 sequence: CAWASSGRARYEQYF. The CDR3 region has the DNA TGTGCCTGGGCCTCGAGCGGGAGGGCTCGCTACGAGCAGTACTTC.

This chain joins TRBV4-1 and TRBJ2-1; D gene ambiguous. The CDR3 loop spans 13 amino acids. V gave up 1 base and J gave up 12 bases, with 13 bases separating them. The germline V gene encodes CDR1 MGHRA and CDR2 YSYEKL. The CDR3 DNA sequence: TGCGCCAGCAGCCAAGTGGTCCAATCCGGGCAGTTCTTC. Translating gives CASSQVVQSGQFF.

V and J are TRBV19 and TRBJ2-7; 11 positions agree with TRBD2. The germline V gene encodes CDR1 LNHDA and CDR2 SQIVND (reference sequence). V trimming: 3 bases; J trimming: 3 bases; junction bases outside the gene matches: 7. CDR3 length equals 16 residues. The CDR3 DNA reads as TGTGCCAGTAGTATCGAGACGACTAGCGGGATCTACGAGCAGTACTTC. Protein product: CASSIETTSGIYEQYF.

This rearrangement joins TRBV5-1 to TRBJ2-7; D ambiguous. Trimming left V 0 bases short and J 2 bases short, with 9 bases between. CDR3 size: 14 residues. The V gene's germline CDR1 is SGHRS and CDR2 YFSETQ. This CDR3 reads CASSLEGEAYEQYF. CDR3 bases: TGCGCCAGCAGCTTGGAAGGAGAGGCCTACGAGCAGTACTTC.